The 8 T cell receptor beta chains below were found in one sample sequenced in a study of CD8 T cells in acute hepatitis C reinfection. Method: immunoSEQ multiplex PCR; TCRdb's copy keeps in-frame clones and lacks some. Here the sample spans about 38,000 clones, about 86% being singletons. Time point specified: naive CD8 control sorted from an acute-time-point sample. Material: naive CD8+ T cells from PBMCs. The receptor source for this set is a man aged 30 to 39 with chronic hepatitis C.

The chain recombines TRBV13 with TRBJ1-1, with a weak D call TRBD1 (5 bases). The V and J ends lost 4 bases and 0 bases respectively, with 18 bases between them. The germline CDR1 and CDR2 sequences are PRHDT and FYEKMQ (reference sequence). This CDR3 has 17 residues. CDR3 sequence (DNA): TGTGCCAGCAGCTCCTCTGGAGCGGGACTTCTGAACACTGAAGCTTTCTTT. It codes for CASSSSGAGLLNTEAFF.

The chain links TRBV19 to TRBJ1-2; unclear D gene. In germline, CDR1 is LNHDA, CDR2 SQIVND (reference sequence). V lost 7 bases and J lost 7, with 13 bases in between. The CDR3 is 12 residues long. In DNA, the CDR3 is TGTGCCAGTACCGCGGTTGATGGTGGCTACACCTTC. Translating it yields CASTAVDGGYTF.

This chain links TRBV14 with TRBJ2-1; 9 bases map to TRBD1. The CDR3 totals 14 residues. Unmatched junction bases numbered 6, after V lost 5 bases and J lost 7 bases. CDR1 is SGHDN and CDR2 is FVKESK in the germline V gene. The CDR3 here is CASSWTGVGNEQFF. The CDR3 coding sequence is TGTGCCAGCAGCTGGACAGGGGTAGGGAATGAGCAGTTCTTC.

The V gene is TRBV28, the J gene TRBJ2-1; TRBD2 is a possible D gene (5 bases). The germline V gene encodes CDR1 MDHEN and CDR2 SYDVKM. This CDR3 has 14 amino acids. V shed 8 bases and J shed 9 bases, with 20 bases lying between them. CDR3 coding DNA: TGTGCCAGCCGTCCTAGCTCCGACCGCCCTGAGCAGTTCTTC. Translating gives CASRPSSDRPEQFF.

This clone was detected once. This chain joins TRBV10-1 and TRBJ2-7; 10 bases are a match to TRBD2. V trimming: 6 bases; J trimming: 2 bases; junction bases outside the gene matches: 7. The CDR3 contains 15 residues. The germline V gene has CDR1 WNHNN and CDR2 SYGVQD (reference sequence). The CDR3 nucleotides read TGCGCCAGCAGCAATCCAGCGGGGGGGACCTACGAGCAGTACTTC. Residues: CASSNPAGGTYEQYF.

The chain combines TRBV27 with TRBJ1-1; 7 nucleotides align to TRBD1. The CDR3 sequence is 14 residues long. Looked up from germline, CDR1 is MNHEY and CDR2 is SMNVEV (reference sequence). Unmatched junction bases numbered 3, after V lost 2 bases and J lost 3 bases. Written as DNA, the CDR3 is TGTGCCAGCAGTTTAGGGACAGTGGACACTGAAGCTTTCTTT. Translated: CASSLGTVDTEAFF.

V usage is TRBV4-1 and J usage is TRBJ2-3; D perhaps matches TRBD1 (6 bases). This CDR3 is 14 amino acids long. Germline V gives CDR1 MGHRA, CDR2 YSYEKL. Trimming left V 1 base short and J 4 bases short, with 9 bases between. The CDR3 DNA reads TGCGCCAGCAGCCAAGTCGAGGGGGCAGATACGCAGTATTTT. Amino acid sequence: CASSQVEGADTQYF.

This chain joins TRBV9 and TRBJ1-5; no clear D. V lost 1 base and J 5 bases, leaving 13 bases between the germline ends. The germline V gene encodes CDR1 SGDLS and CDR2 YYNGEE. The CDR3 is 15 amino acids. The CDR3 nucleotides are TGTGCCAGCAGCGTAACCGGACTGGGCGATCAGCCCCAGCATTTT. As protein: CASSVTGLGDQPQHF.